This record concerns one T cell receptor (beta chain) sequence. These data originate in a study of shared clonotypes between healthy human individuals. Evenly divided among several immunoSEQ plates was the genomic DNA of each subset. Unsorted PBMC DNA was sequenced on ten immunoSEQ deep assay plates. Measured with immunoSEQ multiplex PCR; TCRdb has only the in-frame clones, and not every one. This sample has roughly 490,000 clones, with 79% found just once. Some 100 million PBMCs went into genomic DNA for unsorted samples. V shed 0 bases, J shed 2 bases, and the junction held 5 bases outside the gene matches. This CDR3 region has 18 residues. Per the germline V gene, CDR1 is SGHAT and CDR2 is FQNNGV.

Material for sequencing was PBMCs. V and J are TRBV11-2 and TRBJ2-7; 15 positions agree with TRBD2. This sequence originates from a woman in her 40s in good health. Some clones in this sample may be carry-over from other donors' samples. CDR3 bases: TGTGCCAGCAGCTTAGAGTGGACTAGCGGGAGGGCCACCTACGAGCAGTACTTC. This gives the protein CASSLEWTSGRATYEQYF. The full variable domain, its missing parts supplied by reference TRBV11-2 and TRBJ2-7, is EAGVAQSPRYKIIEKRQSVAFWCNPISGHATLYWYQQILGQGPKLLIQFQNNGVVDDSQLPKDRFSAERLKGVDSTLKIQPAKLEDSAVYLCASSLEWTSGRATYEQYFGPGTRLTVT.